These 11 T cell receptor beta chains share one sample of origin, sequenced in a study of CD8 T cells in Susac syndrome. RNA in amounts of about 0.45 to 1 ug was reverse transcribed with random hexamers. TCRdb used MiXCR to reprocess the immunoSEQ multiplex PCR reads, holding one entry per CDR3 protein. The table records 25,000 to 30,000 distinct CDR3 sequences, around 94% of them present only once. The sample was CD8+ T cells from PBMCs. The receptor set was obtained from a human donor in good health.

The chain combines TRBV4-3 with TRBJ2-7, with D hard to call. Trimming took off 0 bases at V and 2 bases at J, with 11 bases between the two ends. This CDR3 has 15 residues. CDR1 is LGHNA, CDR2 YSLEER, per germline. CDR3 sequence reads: CASSQDLYETYEQYF. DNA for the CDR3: TGCGCCAGCAGCCAAGATCTTTATGAGACCTACGAGCAGTACTTC.

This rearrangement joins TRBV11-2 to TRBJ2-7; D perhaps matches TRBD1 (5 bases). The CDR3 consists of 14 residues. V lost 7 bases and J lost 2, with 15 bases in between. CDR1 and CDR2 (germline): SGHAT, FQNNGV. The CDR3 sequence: CASNGADFAYEQYF. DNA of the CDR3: TGTGCCAGCAATGGGGCAGACTTTGCCTACGAGCAGTACTTC.

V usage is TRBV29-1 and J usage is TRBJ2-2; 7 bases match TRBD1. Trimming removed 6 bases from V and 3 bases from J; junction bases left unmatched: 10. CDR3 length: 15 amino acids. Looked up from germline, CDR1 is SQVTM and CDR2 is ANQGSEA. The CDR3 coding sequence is TGCAGCGTGGCTACCGGGACAGCCTACACCGGGGAGCTGTTTTTT. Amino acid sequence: CSVATGTAYTGELFF.

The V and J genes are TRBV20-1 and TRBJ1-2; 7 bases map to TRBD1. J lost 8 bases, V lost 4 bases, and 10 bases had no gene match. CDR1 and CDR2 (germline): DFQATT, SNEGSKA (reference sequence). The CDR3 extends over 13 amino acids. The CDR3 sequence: CSATQSGGRGYTF. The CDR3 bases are TGCAGTGCTACTCAGTCAGGGGGTAGGGGCTACACCTTC.

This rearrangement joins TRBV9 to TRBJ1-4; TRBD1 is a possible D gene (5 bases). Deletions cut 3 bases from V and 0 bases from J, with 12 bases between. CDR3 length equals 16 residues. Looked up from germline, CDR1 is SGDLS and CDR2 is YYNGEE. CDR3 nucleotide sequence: TGTGCCAGCAGCGCCGGGACGGTTGCAACTAATGAAAAACTGTTTTTT. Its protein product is CASSAGTVATNEKLFF.

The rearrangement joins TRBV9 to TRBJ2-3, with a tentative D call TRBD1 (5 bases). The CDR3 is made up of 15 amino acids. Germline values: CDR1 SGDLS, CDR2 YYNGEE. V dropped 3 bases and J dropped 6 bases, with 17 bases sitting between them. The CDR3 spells CASSAAWGAADTQYF. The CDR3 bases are TGTGCCAGCAGCGCCGCCTGGGGCGCAGCTGATACGCAGTATTTT.

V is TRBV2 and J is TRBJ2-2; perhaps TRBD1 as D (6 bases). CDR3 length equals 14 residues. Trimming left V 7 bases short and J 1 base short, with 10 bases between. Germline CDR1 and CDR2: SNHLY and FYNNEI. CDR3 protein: CASIPRGNTGELFF. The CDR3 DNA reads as TGTGCCAGCATCCCCAGGGGGAACACCGGGGAGCTGTTTTTT. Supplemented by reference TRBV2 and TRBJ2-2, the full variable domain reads EPEVTQTPSHQVTQMGQEVILRCVPISNHLYFYWYRQILGQKVEFLVSFYNNEISEKSEIFDDQFSVERPDGSNFTLKIRSTKLEDSAMYFCASIPRGNTGELFFGEGSRLTVL.

The DNA for the CDR3 is TGCAGTGCTAGCCCTTTACGGGAGATGAACACTGAAGCTTTCTTT. Protein sequence: CSASPLREMNTEAFF. V usage is TRBV20-1 and J usage is TRBJ1-1; D call uncertain. The CDR3 has 15 residues. The V end lost 3 bases, the J end lost 0 bases, and 14 bases lay between the germline ends. The germline CDR1 and CDR2 sequences are DFQATT and SNEGSKA (reference sequence).

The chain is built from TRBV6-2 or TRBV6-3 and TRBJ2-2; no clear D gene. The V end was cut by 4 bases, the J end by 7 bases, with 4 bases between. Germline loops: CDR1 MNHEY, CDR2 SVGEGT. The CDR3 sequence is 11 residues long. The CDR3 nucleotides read TGTGCCAGCAGTTCGAGCGGGGAGCTGTTTTTT. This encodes CASSSSGELFF.

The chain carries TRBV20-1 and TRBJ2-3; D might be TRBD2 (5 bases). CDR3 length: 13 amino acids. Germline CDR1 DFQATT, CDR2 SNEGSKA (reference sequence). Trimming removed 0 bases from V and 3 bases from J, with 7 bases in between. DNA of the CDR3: TGCAGTGCTAGAGATAGGGAGACAGATACGCAGTATTTT. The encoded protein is CSARDRETDTQYF.

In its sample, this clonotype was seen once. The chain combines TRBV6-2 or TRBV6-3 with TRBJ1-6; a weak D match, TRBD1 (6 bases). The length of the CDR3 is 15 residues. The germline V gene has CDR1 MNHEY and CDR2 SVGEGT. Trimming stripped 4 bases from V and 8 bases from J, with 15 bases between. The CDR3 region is CASSFPGTPDSPLHF. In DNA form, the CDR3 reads TGTGCCAGCAGTTTCCCCGGGACACCCGATTCACCCCTCCACTTT.